Listed below are T cell receptor beta chains from one sample, sequenced in a study of T cell responses to AZD1222 COVID-19 vaccine. Using immunoSEQ multiplex PCR, the repertoire was profiled, and TCRdb retains in-frame clones only, with some absent. The sample carries about 120,000 clones, roughly 88% recorded once. This specimen was peripheral blood, taken on day 0 of AZD1222 vaccination. Receptors were obtained from an adult in good health. The CDR3 runs from the conserved cysteine through the conserved F or W. The order of the fields is D gene, J gene, clone size, V gene, CDR3 DNA, CDR3 protein. The D gene is left open where the match is weak. The size field is filled for only some rows; it gives once, few, many or a size class.

D: TRBD1; J: TRBJ2-7; size: NA; V: TRBV15; DNA: TGTGCCACCAGCACGAACAAGCCGGGACAGGGGTTCTACGAGCAGTACTTC; CDR3: CATSTNKPGQGFYEQYF
D: NA; J: TRBJ2-3; size: once; V: TRBV24-1; DNA: TGTGCCACCAGTGACCAGGGGTCTATAAGCACAGATACGCAGTATTTT; CDR3: CATSDQGSISTDTQYF
D: TRBD1; J: TRBJ1-1; size: NA; V: TRBV6-2/TRBV6-3; DNA: TGTGCCAGCAGTTTAACCGACAGGGGGTGGACTGAAGCTTTCTTT; CDR3: CASSLTDRGWTEAFF
D: NA; J: TRBJ1-2; size: NA; V: TRBV6-1; DNA: TGTGCCAGCAGTGAAGAGAGAATCTATGGCTACACCTTC; CDR3: CASSEERIYGYTF
D: TRBD1; J: TRBJ2-7; size: NA; V: TRBV6-2/TRBV6-3; DNA: TGTGCCAGCAGCCGGACAGGGGTCAACGAGCAGTACTTC; CDR3: CASSRTGVNEQYF
D: NA; J: TRBJ2-5; size: NA; V: TRBV7-2; DNA: TGTGCCAGCAGCTTAGAGGCTAGCCAAGAGACCCAGTACTTC; CDR3: CASSLEASQETQYF
D: NA; J: TRBJ2-7; size: NA; V: TRBV5-1; DNA: TGCGCCAGCAGCTTGCTTCAGAGCTCCTACGAGCAGTACTTC; CDR3: CASSLLQSSYEQYF
D: NA; J: TRBJ1-5; size: NA; V: TRBV7-2; DNA: TGTGCCAGCAGCTTGTTGGGAAATAGCAATCAGCCCCAGCATTTT; CDR3: CASSLLGNSNQPQHF
D: TRBD2; J: TRBJ2-5; size: NA; V: TRBV14; DNA: TGTGCCAGCAGCCAAGTGGGCGGGGGACAAGAGACCCAGTACTTC; CDR3: CASSQVGGGQETQYF
D: TRBD1; J: TRBJ2-4; size: NA; V: TRBV12-5; DNA: TGTGCTAGTGGTTTGGTTCAGGGGGTGGAAGGAAACATTCAGTACTTC; CDR3: CASGLVQGVEGNIQYF
D: NA; J: TRBJ1-5; size: NA; V: TRBV7-2; DNA: TGTGCCAGCAGCTTAGGACAGGATCAGCCCCAGCATTTT; CDR3: CASSLGQDQPQHF
D: NA; J: TRBJ1-3; size: NA; V: TRBV7-2; DNA: TGTGCCAGCAGCACCAGACAGATTTTCTCTGGAAACACCATATATTTT; CDR3: CASSTRQIFSGNTIYF
D: NA; J: TRBJ2-7; size: NA; V: TRBV29-1; DNA: TGCAGCGTTCAGATCACGGGCTCACCCGAGCAGTACTTC; CDR3: CSVQITGSPEQYF
D: NA; J: TRBJ1-6; size: NA; V: TRBV6-6; DNA: TGTGCCAGCAGCTACGGTCGGCAGGGAATGAGCTCCTATAATTCACCCCTCCACTTT; CDR3: CASSYGRQGMSSYNSPLHF
D: TRBD1; J: TRBJ2-7; size: NA; V: TRBV15; DNA: TGTGCCACCAGCAGGGACAGGGGGACCTACGAGCAGTACTTC; CDR3: CATSRDRGTYEQYF
D: NA; J: TRBJ1-1; size: once; V: TRBV7-9; DNA: TGTGCCAGCAGACCTACATCGAACACTGAAGCTTTCTTT; CDR3: CASRPTSNTEAFF
D: NA; J: TRBJ1-2; size: once; V: TRBV18; DNA: TGTGCCAGCTCACCACCTGTACTTGACTATGGCTACACCTTC; CDR3: CASSPPVLDYGYTF
D: NA; J: TRBJ2-1; size: NA; V: TRBV7-6; DNA: TGTGCCAGCAGCATAAGGGATGAGCAGTTCTTC; CDR3: CASSIRDEQFF
D: NA; J: TRBJ1-1; size: NA; V: TRBV7-9; DNA: TGTGCCAGCAGCTTAGAGGGGCCCACTGAAGCTTTCTTT; CDR3: CASSLEGPTEAFF
D: NA; J: TRBJ2-3; size: NA; V: TRBV5-8; DNA: TGTGCCAGCAGCCGACCCGCGGCAGGCATAGATACGCAGTATTTT; CDR3: CASSRPAAGIDTQYF
D: NA; J: TRBJ1-2; size: NA; V: TRBV15; DNA: TGTGCCACCAGCAGAGATCCAGGGAACCTCTATGGCTACACCTTC; CDR3: CATSRDPGNLYGYTF
D: NA; J: TRBJ2-2; size: NA; V: TRBV24-1; DNA: TGTGCCACCAGTGGTAATCGGGCAAACGGGGAGCTGTTTTTT; CDR3: CATSGNRANGELFF
D: NA; J: TRBJ1-2; size: NA; V: TRBV15; DNA: TGTGCCACCAGCAGAGATGACCAGGGCAATGGCTACACCTTC; CDR3: CATSRDDQGNGYTF
D: TRBD1; J: TRBJ1-3; size: once; V: TRBV5-1; DNA: TGCGCCAGCAGCCAGTCCCCGGGACAGGGGCCAGGAAACACCATATATTTT; CDR3: CASSQSPGQGPGNTIYF
D: NA; J: TRBJ1-1; size: NA; V: TRBV19; DNA: TGTGCCAGTAAAGCCCCGGGACGGACCATGAACACTGAAGCTTTCTTT; CDR3: CASKAPGRTMNTEAFF
D: TRBD1; J: TRBJ1-2; size: NA; V: TRBV10-3; DNA: TGTGCCATCAAGGCTGGACAGGGGGCCGGGGGCTACACCTTC; CDR3: CAIKAGQGAGGYTF
D: TRBD1; J: TRBJ1-1; size: NA; V: TRBV27; DNA: TGTGCCAGCAGAACCGGGACAGGGGGAGGTGAAGCTTTCTTT; CDR3: CASRTGTGGGEAFF
D: TRBD1; J: TRBJ2-7; size: NA; V: TRBV5-4; DNA: TGTGCCAGCAGCTTGACAGGGGTTAAGGTGTCCTACGAGCAGTACTTC; CDR3: CASSLTGVKVSYEQYF
D: NA; J: TRBJ2-3; size: NA; V: TRBV19; DNA: TGTGCCAGTAGTATAGTTATAGTGGTCACTAGCACAGATACGCAGTATTTT; CDR3: CASSIVIVVTSTDTQYF
D: TRBD2; J: TRBJ2-5; size: NA; V: TRBV5-1; DNA: TGCGCCAGCTCAACTAGCGGGGGGTACCAAGAGACCCAGTACTTC; CDR3: CASSTSGGYQETQYF
D: NA; J: TRBJ2-3; size: once; V: TRBV5-1; DNA: TGCGCCAGCGGAGTTGGGGCCTCTAGCGGCACAGATACGCAGTATTTT; CDR3: CASGVGASSGTDTQYF
D: NA; J: TRBJ1-1; size: NA; V: TRBV28; DNA: TGTGCCAGCACTTTCATGGAGAACACTGAAGCTTTCTTT; CDR3: CASTFMENTEAFF
D: NA; J: TRBJ2-4; size: NA; V: TRBV3-1/TRBV3-2; DNA: TGTGCCAGCAGCCAAGACGGACGAATTCAGTACTTC; CDR3: CASSQDGRIQYF
D: TRBD1; J: TRBJ2-6; size: NA; V: TRBV10-3; DNA: TGTGCCATCAGGGCCGGGACAGGGGGCGCTGGGGCCAACGTCCTGACTTTC; CDR3: CAIRAGTGGAGANVLTF
D: TRBD1; J: TRBJ2-2; size: few; V: TRBV7-9; DNA: TGTGCCAGCAGCCCTACAACGACAGGGTACACCGGGGAGCTGTTTTTT; CDR3: CASSPTTTGYTGELFF
D: NA; J: TRBJ2-3; size: NA; V: TRBV10-3; DNA: TGTGCCATCAGTGGGGGTGTTGGCAATACGCAGTATTTT; CDR3: CAISGGVGNTQYF
D: TRBD1; J: TRBJ1-2; size: NA; V: TRBV19; DNA: TGTGCCAGTAAAAGACAGGGGGCGCTAGCAGGCTACACCTTC; CDR3: CASKRQGALAGYTF
D: NA; J: TRBJ2-3; size: once; V: TRBV29-1; DNA: TGCAGCGTTGCTTGGCGGGCCCTCCCGTCAGATACGCAGTATTTT; CDR3: CSVAWRALPSDTQYF
D: NA; J: TRBJ1-2; size: NA; V: TRBV12-3/TRBV12-4; DNA: TGTGCCAGCCTTCGCGCAGGGGTAAGCGGCTACACCTTC; CDR3: CASLRAGVSGYTF
D: TRBD1; J: TRBJ1-5; size: NA; V: TRBV10-2; DNA: TGCGCCAGCAGTTCACAGGGGGCGAGTAAGCCCCAGCATTTT; CDR3: CASSSQGASKPQHF